This is a list of T cell receptor beta chains from one sample in a study of blood T cell repertoires in COVID-19. The method was immunoSEQ multiplex PCR; TCRdb's version includes in-frame clones alone and lacks a portion of them. The repertoire has tens of thousands of clones, roughly nine tenths of them found once; the top ten carry approximately 10%. Material for sequencing was peripheral blood. The receptors were sampled from a man older than 75 with acute or convalescent COVID-19. Both conserved end residues are part of each CDR3. A D gene is named only where the DNA matches it firmly. Rows give clone size only sometimes, using once, few, many, or a class for an expanded clone.

>NA|NA|TRBJ1-1|TRBV7-8
TGTGCCAGCAGCTTAGAAAAGAGGGCTGAAGCTTTCTTT
CASSLEKRAEAFF
>NA|NA|TRBJ1-2|TRBV6-5
TGTGCCAGCAGTTACTCGAGGACAGCCCGAGGGGGCTACACCTTC
CASSYSRTARGGYTF
>NA|TRBD1|TRBJ1-2|TRBV28
TGTGCCAGCAGTGGGACAGATCCGAACTATGGCTACACCTTC
CASSGTDPNYGYTF
>few|NA|TRBJ1-2|TRBV14
TGTGCCAGCAGCCAAGACTTGAACTATGGCTACACCTTC
CASSQDLNYGYTF
>NA|NA|TRBJ1-1|TRBV2
TGTGCCAGCAGGAGCGGGACCTCGAACACTGAAGCTTTCTTT
CASRSGTSNTEAFF
>NA|NA|TRBJ2-4|TRBV6-6
TGTGCCAGCAGGGAGTCCAAAGCCAAAAACATTCAGTACTTC
CASRESKAKNIQYF
>NA|TRBD1|TRBJ1-2|TRBV18
TGTGCCAGCTCACAGAGCGGGACAGGGGACGGCTACACCTTC
CASSQSGTGDGYTF
>NA|NA|TRBJ2-2|TRBV3-1/TRBV3-2
TGTGCCAACAGCCAATTTCCGGGGAACACCGGGGAGCTGTTTTTT
CANSQFPGNTGELFF
>NA|NA|TRBJ1-1|TRBV18
TGTGCCAGCTCACCACCGATTGGAGTGAACACTGAAGCTTTCTTT
CASSPPIGVNTEAFF
>NA|NA|TRBJ2-2|TRBV5-1
TGCGCCAGCAGCTTGGACAGCCTAACGTCCGGGGAGCTGTTTTTT
CASSLDSLTSGELFF
>NA|NA|TRBJ1-1|TRBV6-4
TGTGCCAGCAGTGAAGTCCCGGGGGTCGGCACTGAAGCTTTCTTT
CASSEVPGVGTEAFF
>NA|NA|TRBJ1-5|TRBV7-9
TGTGCCAGCAGCTTAGTCCCGACAGGCGAGGGCAATCAGCCCCAGCATTTT
CASSLVPTGEGNQPQHF
>NA|TRBD1|TRBJ2-5|TRBV7-3
TGTGCCAGCAGCTGGGGACAGGGTGAAGGGGAGACCCAGTACTTC
CASSWGQGEGETQYF
>NA|TRBD2|TRBJ2-5|TRBV4-1
TGCGCCAGCAGCCACCCTACCAAGGCTAGCGGGAGGCCCCAAGAGACCCAGTACTTC
CASSHPTKASGRPQETQYF
>few|NA|TRBJ1-3|TRBV9
TGTGCCAGCAGCGTAGCGGGACACACTGGAAACACCATATATTTT
CASSVAGHTGNTIYF
>NA|NA|TRBJ1-6|TRBV3-1/TRBV3-2
TGTGCCAGCACCCAAATGGGGGGGTCCCCGAATTCACCCCTCCACTTT
CASTQMGGSPNSPLHF
>NA|NA|TRBJ2-5|TRBV5-1
TGCGCCAGCAGCTTGGGAGGGTACCAAGAGACCCAGTACTTC
CASSLGGYQETQYF
>NA|NA|TRBJ2-3|TRBV7-3
TGTGCCAGCAGTCGGACCTCGGGACTCCTCACAGATACGCAGTATTTT
CASSRTSGLLTDTQYF
>NA|NA|TRBJ1-1|TRBV27
TGTGCCAGCAGTTTATACGCCACTTTGAATACTGAAGCTTTCTTT
CASSLYATLNTEAFF
>NA|TRBD1|TRBJ1-1|TRBV5-5
TGTGCCAGCAGCCTGGACAGGGGTCCCACTGAAGCTTTCTTT
CASSLDRGPTEAFF
>NA|NA|TRBJ1-6|TRBV5-4
TGTGCCAGCAGCTTGGGGGGACTAAATTCACCCCTCCACTTT
CASSLGGLNSPLHF
>few|NA|TRBJ2-1|TRBV5-4
TGTGCCAGCAGCTTCTTCGGTGAGCAGTTCTTC
CASSFFGEQFF
>few|NA|TRBJ1-1|TRBV7-9
TGTGCCAGCAGCCCCTCGTTGGGAGGGACTGAAGCTTTCTTT
CASSPSLGGTEAFF
>NA|NA|TRBJ2-4|TRBV5-4
TGTGCCAGCAGCTCTCTCGAGGAGGTGGGGTACAAAAACATTCAGTACTTC
CASSSLEEVGYKNIQYF
>NA|NA|TRBJ1-1|TRBV7-3
TGTGCCAGCAGCTTAAACGGGGAGAACACTGAAGCTTTCTTT
CASSLNGENTEAFF
>NA|TRBD1|TRBJ1-3|TRBV2
TGTGCCAGCAGAGACAGGGTTGGTGGAAACACCATATATTTT
CASRDRVGGNTIYF
>once|TRBD1|TRBJ2-3|TRBV30
TGTGCCTGGAGTCGACAGGGCCAAAGCACAGATACGCAGTATTTT
CAWSRQGQSTDTQYF
>NA|NA|TRBJ2-5|TRBV21-1
TGTGCCAGCGTATCGGGGTTGAGGGCGAGGCAAGAGACCCAGTACTTC
CASVSGLRARQETQYF
>NA|TRBD1|TRBJ2-5|TRBV5-1
TGCGCCAGCACAGGGACAGGGAATGGAGAGACCCAGTACTTC
CASTGTGNGETQYF
>NA|NA|TRBJ2-1|TRBV3-1/TRBV3-2
TGTGCCAGCAGCCCCGGGACTGGCAATGAGCAGTTCTTC
CASSPGTGNEQFF
>NA|TRBD2|TRBJ2-1|TRBV6-5
TGTGCCAGCACCCCGGGGGGGATCAATGAGCAGTTCTTC
CASTPGGINEQFF
>NA|TRBD1|TRBJ1-4|TRBV19
TGTGCCAGTACCGTTACCGGGACAGGGGGAGAAAAACTGTTTTTT
CASTVTGTGGEKLFF
>NA|TRBD2|TRBJ2-7|TRBV2
TGTGCCAGCTTCTCGTGGGGGGGCTCCTACGAGCAGTACTTC
CASFSWGGSYEQYF
>once|NA|TRBJ1-2|TRBV6-5
TGTGCCAGCAGTTTCGGACAGTCCCTCACCTTC
CASSFGQSLTF
>few|NA|TRBJ1-6|TRBV4-2
TGTGCCAGCAGCCAAGATTTGGGCAGTCGAACCTATAATTCACCCCTCCACTTT
CASSQDLGSRTYNSPLHF
>NA|TRBD1|TRBJ1-1|TRBV3-1/TRBV3-2
TGTGCCAGCAGCCAAGAGGGGACAGGGTTGAACACTGAAGCTTTCTTT
CASSQEGTGLNTEAFF
>NA|TRBD1|TRBJ2-1|TRBV11-2
TGTGCCAGCAGCTTGGCAGGGGGCATCTATGAGCAGTTCTTC
CASSLAGGIYEQFF
>NA|NA|TRBJ1-4|TRBV5-4
TGTGCCAGCAGCTTGGGGGGGCAGGGAGACGAAAAACTGTTTTTT
CASSLGGQGDEKLFF
>NA|TRBD1|TRBJ1-5|TRBV19
TGTGCCAGTAGTTTAGGGACAGCCTATAGCAATCAGCCCCAGCATTTT
CASSLGTAYSNQPQHF
>NA|TRBD2|TRBJ2-1|TRBV7-9
TGTGCCAGCAGCTTAGGACTAGCGGGAGGCCGGCATGAGCAGTTCTTC
CASSLGLAGGRHEQFF
>once|TRBD2|TRBJ2-1|TRBV7-2
TGTGCCAGCAGCTTGGGACTAGCGGTTAGTGAGCAGTTCTTC
CASSLGLAVSEQFF
>NA|NA|TRBJ1-4|TRBV2
TGTGCCAGCATACAGGACATCCTCGCAACTAATGAAAAACTGTTTTTT
CASIQDILATNEKLFF
>NA|TRBD2|TRBJ2-7|TRBV10-3
TGTGCCATCAGTCCGGCGGGGGCCTACGAGCAGTACTTC
CAISPAGAYEQYF
>NA|NA|TRBJ1-4|TRBV5-4
TGTGCCAGCAGTGACATCGCAACTAATGAAAAACTGTTTTTT
CASSDIATNEKLFF
>NA|NA|TRBJ2-7|TRBV6-5
TGTGCCAGCAGTTCGTACAGGTCCGCCTACGAGCAGTACTTC
CASSSYRSAYEQYF
>NA|TRBD2|TRBJ2-2|TRBV7-8
TGTGCCAGCAGCGGTCTAGCGGGAGTAGCCGGGGAGCTGTTTTTT
CASSGLAGVAGELFF
>NA|TRBD2|TRBJ2-1|TRBV27
TGTGCCAGCAGTCCCCTAGCGGGAGACTCCTACAATGAGCAGTTCTTC
CASSPLAGDSYNEQFF
>once|NA|TRBJ1-1|TRBV3-1/TRBV3-2
TGTGCCAGCAGCCAATCGGGGGGGAACACTGAAGCTTTCTTT
CASSQSGGNTEAFF